This TCR beta chain is drawn from a study of cytomegalovirus exposure and HLA in healthy donors. Germline assignment: CDR1 SQVTM and CDR2 ANQGSEA. This CDR3 has 13 residues. Trimming took 3 bases from V and 7 from J, leaving 16 bases between them. It was with 60 Vbeta and 13 Jbeta primers that the PCR ran. As processed by the authors: Among the unique TCR beta chains that a later analysis counted, around 82 million in all, 9.5 million to 11 million were shared. Here immunoSEQ multiplex PCR was the method, and the copy in TCRdb shows in-frame clones only, minus some. The D gene and trimming were derived from the DNA, and the V and J assignments and clone size from that table. In total, the table holds tens of thousands of clones. Study-level findings and limits: With high specificity and sensitivity, the classifier reportedly diagnosed cytomegalovirus status. When a later analysis was performed, an Asian-associated ancestry cluster reportedly had fewer N-insertions than the roughly 630-donor mean. Most TCR sequences were uncommon, yet certain public TCRs appeared in many donors.

Notes on this clone: Its cognate antigen is unknown.

The rearrangement joins TRBV29-1 to TRBJ2-7; D gene ambiguous. This clonotype originated in a man aged 25 to 40 in good health and CMV-seropositive. Source material: PBMCs. CDR3 region: CSVEDTVSAEQYF. For the CDR3, the DNA is TGCAGCGTTGAGGATACAGTGTCGGCAGAGCAGTACTTC.